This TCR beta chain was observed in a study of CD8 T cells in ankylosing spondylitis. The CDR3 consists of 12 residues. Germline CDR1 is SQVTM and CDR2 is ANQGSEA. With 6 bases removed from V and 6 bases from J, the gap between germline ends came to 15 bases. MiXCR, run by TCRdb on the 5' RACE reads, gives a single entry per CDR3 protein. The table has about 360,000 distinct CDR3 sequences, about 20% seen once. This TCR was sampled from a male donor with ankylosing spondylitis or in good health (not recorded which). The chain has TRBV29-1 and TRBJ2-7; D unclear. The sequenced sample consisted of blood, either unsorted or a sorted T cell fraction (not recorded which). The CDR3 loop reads CSVVLDGFEQYF. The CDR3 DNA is TGCAGCGTCGTACTGGACGGTTTCGAGCAGTACTTC.